A single sample gave rise to the 30 T cell receptor beta chains below, sequenced in a study of shared clonotypes between healthy human individuals. The assay was immunoSEQ multiplex PCR, and TCRdb's table has in-frame clones only and misses some. The sample has about 1.1 million clones; about four fifths are singletons. What was sequenced was memory CD4+ T cells from PBMCs. Subset defined: CD45RA-negative fraction. These receptors came from a man between 18 and 35 years old in good health. Some clones in this sample may be carry-over from other donors' samples.

This clone was seen a handful of times. The chain combines TRBV25-1 with TRBJ2-3; D ambiguous. The CDR3 consists of 11 residues. In germline, CDR1 is MGHDK, CDR2 SYGVNS. V lost 5 bases to trimming and J lost 5 bases, with 5 bases between them. CDR3 residues: CASSIGDTQYF. As DNA, the CDR3 is TGTGCCAGCAGTATAGGAGATACGCAGTATTTT.

V and J are TRBV5-1 and TRBJ2-2; 7 bases line up with TRBD2. The J segment lost 4 bases and the V segment lost 0 bases, leaving 9 bases of the junction unmatched. The CDR3 runs 17 residues. Germline V gene lookup returns CDR1 SGHRS and CDR2 YFSETQ. The CDR3 DNA follows: TGCGCCAGCAGCTTGGCCGGCGGGAGAAGGGTCACCGGGGAGCTGTTTTTT. Its protein is CASSLAGGRRVTGELFF.

DNA of the CDR3: TGTGCCAGTAGTACCCGGGATCCCTGGCGCAATCAGCCCCAGCATTTT. It specifies CASSTRDPWRNQPQHF. The chain joins TRBV19 to TRBJ1-5, with D hard to call. Germline V CDR1 and CDR2: LNHDA, SQIVND (reference sequence). This CDR3 has 16 residues. The V end lost 4 bases, the J end lost 2 bases, and 15 bases lay between the germline ends.

This sequence joins TRBV7-9 and TRBJ2-3; 10 bases are a match to TRBD1. The CDR3 is 16 amino acids. With V trimmed by 5 bases and J by 5 bases, 10 bases remained unmatched. Per the germline V gene, CDR1 is SEHNR and CDR2 is FQNEAQ (reference sequence). The CDR3 region has the DNA TGTGCCAGCAGCCTCCCACACGGACAGGGGGAAGATACGCAGTATTTT. The encoded protein is CASSLPHGQGEDTQYF.

The chain links TRBV9 to TRBJ1-5, with 8 bases aligning to TRBD1. This CDR3 has 14 residues. Germline-derived CDR1 and CDR2 are SGDLS and YYNGEE. Trimming at V came to 3 bases and at J to 5 bases, leaving 4 bases not matched to a gene. DNA for the CDR3: TGTGCCAGCAGCGGCGGACAGGGCTATCAGCCCCAGCATTTT. Translation: CASSGGQGYQPQHF.

The rearrangement uses TRBV6-1 and TRBJ1-1; no firm D call. V was pared by 2 bases and J by 11 bases, with 15 bases between. This CDR3 is 13 amino acids long. Germline CDR1 reads MNHNS; CDR2 reads SASEGT. The CDR3 region is CASSERPLGRAFF. CDR3 DNA sequence: TGTGCCAGCAGTGAAAGGCCGCTGGGAAGGGCTTTCTTT.

This chain links TRBV28 with TRBJ2-7; possible D gene TRBD1, 6 bases. Germline V gene lookup returns CDR1 MDHEN and CDR2 SYDVKM. CDR3 length equals 13 residues. The V gene lost 5 bases and the J gene lost 4 bases, with 12 bases spanning the gap. CDR3 loop: CASSQSTGYEQYF. DNA of the CDR3: TGTGCCAGCAGTCAATCGACAGGATACGAGCAGTACTTC.

The sample holds a few counts of this clone. The V and J genes are TRBV5-1 and TRBJ1-3; unclear D gene. The germline V and J ends were trimmed by 0 bases and 0 bases, with 10 bases remaining between them. Germline values: CDR1 SGHRS, CDR2 YFSETQ. CDR3 length: 16 amino acids. The CDR3 DNA is TGCGCCAGCAGCTTGGAAGGGTTGATCTCTGGAAACACCATATATTTT. It encodes CASSLEGLISGNTIYF. Full variable domain (rest looked up from reference TRBV5-1 and TRBJ1-3): KAGVTQTPRYLIKTRGQQVTLSCSPISGHRSVSWYQQTPGQGLQFLFEYFSETQRNKGNFPGRFSGRQFSNSRSEMNVSTLELGDSALYLCASSLEGLISGNTIYFGEGSWLTVV.

V and J are TRBV5-6 and TRBJ2-7; TRBD2 matches 8 bases. The V and J ends lost 2 bases and 1 base, in that order; junction bases with no gene match: 11. The CDR3 totals 17 residues. Germline V CDR1 and CDR2: SGHDT, YYEEEE. CDR3 in amino acids: CASSLPGGAKPSYEQYF. The CDR3 DNA is TGTGCCAGCAGCTTACCCGGGGGGGCGAAACCTTCCTACGAGCAGTACTTC.

The V call is TRBV5-1, the J call TRBJ2-6; D gene ambiguous. Germline loops: CDR1 SGHRS, CDR2 YFSETQ. The CDR3 totals 15 residues. V gave up 0 bases and J gave up 0 bases, with 4 bases separating them. The CDR3 loop is CASSLGFSGANVLTF. CDR3 nucleotides: TGCGCCAGCAGCTTGGGTTTCTCTGGGGCCAACGTCCTGACTTTC.

This sequence joins TRBV19 and TRBJ2-3; D may be TRBD1 or TRBD2 (5 bases each). This CDR3 has 14 residues. V was trimmed by 4 bases and J by 6 bases, leaving 14 bases between them. Germline lookup yields CDR1 LNHDA and CDR2 SQIVND (reference sequence). The CDR3: CASSNLGWGDTQYF. As DNA, the CDR3 is TGTGCCAGTAGTAATCTGGGATGGGGGGATACGCAGTATTTT.

This chain's CDR3 is CASSAHRKDTIYF. CDR3 coding DNA: TGTGCCAGCAGCGCCCATAGAAAGGACACCATATATTTT. The chain recombines TRBV7-2 with TRBJ1-3; D gene ambiguous. This CDR3 is 13 amino acids long. Germline values: CDR1 SGHTA, CDR2 FQGNSA. Trimming shortened V by 5 bases and J by 8 bases, and 13 bases separated the two germline ends.

The CDR3 nucleotides are TGTGCCAGTAGTATAGTAACTTGGGGGGGCTTGAACACTGAAGCTTTCTTT. Residues: CASSIVTWGGLNTEAFF. The rearrangement uses TRBV19 and TRBJ1-1, with D possibly TRBD1 on 6 matching bases. The V end was cut by 1 base, the J end by 0 bases, with 15 bases between. CDR3 length: 17 residues. Germline CDR1 and CDR2: LNHDA and SQIVND (reference sequence).

The J gene is TRBJ1-1, the V gene TRBV7-8; D unclear. This CDR3 spans 12 amino acids. Germline CDR1 is SGHVS and CDR2 is FQNEAQ. The V and J ends lost 3 bases and 4 bases respectively, with 6 bases between them. CDR3 in amino acids: CASSFSSTEAFF. CDR3 sequence (DNA): TGTGCCAGCAGCTTTTCGAGCACTGAAGCTTTCTTT.

The gene calls are TRBV10-3 and TRBJ1-3, with D uncertain. In germline, CDR1 is ENHRY, CDR2 SYGVKD. This CDR3 spans 14 amino acids. The ends were cut back, 10 bases at V and 2 bases at J, with 15 bases in the middle. The CDR3 spells CASGSQRAGNTIYF. The CDR3 coding sequence is TGTGCCAGCGGGAGTCAGAGGGCTGGAAACACCATATATTTT.

V and J are TRBV7-2 and TRBJ2-1, with 14 bases aligning to TRBD2. This CDR3 comprises 15 residues. J was trimmed by 9 bases and V by 5 bases; bases with no gene match: 6. Germline loops: CDR1 SGHTA, CDR2 FQGNSA. CDR3 in amino acids: CASSPTSGRAIEQFF. In DNA, the CDR3 is TGTGCCAGCAGCCCGACTAGCGGGAGGGCCATTGAGCAGTTCTTC.

This clone was seen a single time. The CDR3 protein is CASSSDRSRETQYF. Written as DNA, the CDR3 is TGTGCCAGCAGTTCAGACAGGTCACGGGAGACCCAGTACTTC. The rearrangement uses TRBV28 and TRBJ2-5; a weak D match, TRBD1 (6 bases). Trimming stripped 4 bases from V and 5 bases from J, with 14 bases between. Germline assignment: CDR1 MDHEN and CDR2 SYDVKM. The CDR3 extends over 14 amino acids.

This clone occurred once. The CDR3 sequence: CASSQPDGDGYEQYF. The CDR3 coding sequence is TGTGCCAGCAGCCAACCCGACGGAGACGGGTACGAGCAGTACTTC. The chain recombines TRBV4-2 with TRBJ2-7; no reliable D call. CDR1 LGHNA and CDR2 YNFKEQ come from the germline V gene. The CDR3 has 15 residues. Trimming pared 2 bases from V and 4 bases from J, leaving 15 bases between.

The table lists this clone with a few counts. This chain connects TRBV7-2 to TRBJ2-5; tentatively, D is TRBD2 (6 bases). There are 15 residues in the CDR3. Trimming removed 4 bases at V and 5 bases at J, with 17 bases between. Germline V gives CDR1 SGHTA, CDR2 FQGNSA. The CDR3 DNA is TGTGCCAGCAGCTGGAATATGGGAGGAGGGGAGACCCAGTACTTC. As protein: CASSWNMGGGETQYF.

The chain combines TRBV2 with TRBJ1-1, with D possibly being TRBD1 (6 bases). The CDR3 contains 13 residues. V shed 5 bases and J shed 8 bases, with 15 bases lying between them. The germline gives CDR1 SNHLY, CDR2 FYNNEI. CDR3 sequence (DNA): TGTGCCAGCAGTTATGACAGGAGGGAGGAAGCTTTCTTT. This sequence encodes CASSYDRREEAFF.

This clone was found once. The chain uses TRBV4-3 and TRBJ2-3, with a weak D call TRBD2 (6 bases). CDR1 is LGHNA, CDR2 YSLEER, per germline. The CDR3 extends over 16 amino acids. V was cut by 1 base and J by 0 bases, with 11 bases left in between. For the CDR3, the DNA is TGCGCCAGCAGCCAAGGCACTAGCACTAGCACAGATACGCAGTATTTT. Its protein is CASSQGTSTSTDTQYF.

V and J are TRBV7-2 and TRBJ1-1; D not resolved. Trimming shortened V by 5 bases and J by 4 bases, and 11 bases separated the two germline ends. CDR1 SGHTA and CDR2 FQGNSA come from the germline V gene. This CDR3 is 13 amino acids long. Here the CDR3 DNA reads TGTGCCAGCAGCGTACAGAGGTTCACTGAAGCTTTCTTT. This translates into CASSVQRFTEAFF.

Here the CDR3 reads CASSQDFRQGGTEAFF. Here the CDR3 DNA reads TGCGCCAGCAGCCAAGATTTTCGACAGGGCGGGACTGAAGCTTTCTTT. The V gene is TRBV4-3, the J gene TRBJ1-1, with 7 bases matching TRBD1. J was trimmed by 5 bases and V by 0 bases; bases with no gene match: 9. In germline, CDR1 is LGHNA, CDR2 YSLEER. The CDR3 totals 16 residues.

The chain has TRBV6-4 and TRBJ1-2; D uncertain. Trimming removed 5 bases at V and 7 bases at J, with 23 bases between. Germline assignment: CDR1 MRHNA and CDR2 SNTAGT. The CDR3 loop spans 16 amino acids. The CDR3 loop reads CASSSSFWARLLGYTF. CDR3 DNA sequence: TGTGCCAGCAGTTCCTCCTTTTGGGCTCGCCTCCTTGGCTACACCTTC.

The chain employs TRBV7-2 and TRBJ1-4; no reliable D call. The V end was cut by 5 bases, the J end by 5 bases, with 12 bases between. Germline CDR1 is SGHTA and CDR2 is FQGNSA. This CDR3 is built from 14 residues. The DNA of the CDR3 is TGTGCCAGCAGCCAAAGTCGGGTGAATGAAAAACTGTTTTTT. Translation: CASSQSRVNEKLFF.

The V gene is TRBV19, the J gene TRBJ2-3, with D uncertain. The ends were cut back, 4 bases at V and 2 bases at J, with 7 bases in the middle. Germline V gene sequence: CDR1 LNHDA, CDR2 SQIVND (reference sequence). The CDR3 loop spans 13 amino acids. DNA of the CDR3: TGTGCCAGTAGTAACACCTACACAGATACGCAGTATTTT. Translating gives CASSNTYTDTQYF.

The V call is TRBV28, the J call TRBJ2-1; 8 nucleotides line up with TRBD2. Trimming at V came to 4 bases and at J to 0 bases, leaving 5 bases not matched to a gene. CDR1 and CDR2 from the germline V gene are MDHEN and SYDVKM. The CDR3 extends over 16 amino acids. CDR3: CASSSLAGNSYNEQFF. CDR3 coding DNA: TGTGCCAGCAGTTCCCTAGCGGGCAACTCCTACAATGAGCAGTTCTTC.

The V gene is TRBV7-2, the J gene TRBJ2-5; D possibly uses TRBD1 or TRBD2 (5 bases each). Germline V CDR1 and CDR2: SGHTA, FQGNSA. The ends were cut back, 2 bases at V and 5 bases at J, with 15 bases in the middle. This CDR3 comprises 15 residues. The CDR3 region is CASSLIGASGETQYF. In DNA form, the CDR3 reads TGTGCCAGCAGCTTAATCGGGGCGTCGGGCGAGACCCAGTACTTC.

The table lists this clone with a count of one. J is TRBJ1-2 and V is TRBV5-1; D gene unclear. Germline-derived CDR1 and CDR2 are SGHRS and YFSETQ. V shed 4 bases and J shed 1 base, with 11 bases lying between them. The CDR3 covers 14 residues. The CDR3 nucleotides read TGCGCCAGCAGCCCGAGTATGGGTAACTATGGCTACACCTTC. The encoded protein is CASSPSMGNYGYTF.

The rearrangement uses TRBV29-1 and TRBJ1-1; D remains ambiguous. Germline values: CDR1 SQVTM, CDR2 ANQGSEA. Trimming removed 7 bases at V and 3 bases at J, with 15 bases between. CDR3 length: 13 residues. CDR3 DNA sequence: TGCAGCGCTATGGGAGGGCTACACACTGAAGCTTTCTTT. This sequence encodes CSAMGGLHTEAFF.